This TCR beta chain stems from a study of blood T cell repertoires in COVID-19. Study information: From T cells, B-cell-depleted T cells, or PBMCs came the material, which was cDNA or gDNA.

V was pared by 6 bases and J by 1 base, with 5 bases of the junction left unmatched. The germline V gene encodes CDR1 ENHRY and CDR2 SYGVKD. This CDR3 region has 15 residues. Per the authors' pipeline: Amplification with reference gene primers provided the estimates of nucleated cell counts. The method was immunoSEQ multiplex PCR; TCRdb's version includes in-frame clones alone and lacks a portion of them. V and J calls and clone size are copied from that table; D and trimming were computed from the DNA. Among 230,000 or so clones listed, 75% to 90% were seen once. This chain joins TRBV10-3 and TRBJ2-2; TRBD2 matches 7 bases. This TCR was recovered from a middle-aged woman who had recovered from COVID-19. Sample: peripheral blood. In DNA form, the CDR3 reads TGTGCCATCAGGTCCGGCGGGGGGAACACCGGGGAGCTGTTTTTT. Translating gives CAIRSGGGNTGELFF.